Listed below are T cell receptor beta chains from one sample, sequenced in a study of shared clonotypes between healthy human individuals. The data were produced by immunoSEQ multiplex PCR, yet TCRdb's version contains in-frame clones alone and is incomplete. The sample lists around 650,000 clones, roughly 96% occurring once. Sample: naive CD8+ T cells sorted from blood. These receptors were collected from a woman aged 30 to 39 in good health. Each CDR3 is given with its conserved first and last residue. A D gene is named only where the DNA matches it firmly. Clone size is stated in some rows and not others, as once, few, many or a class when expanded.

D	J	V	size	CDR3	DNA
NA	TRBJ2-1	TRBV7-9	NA	CASSLVGGSGEQFF	TGTGCCAGCAGCTTAGTTGGGGGTTCGGGTGAGCAGTTCTTC
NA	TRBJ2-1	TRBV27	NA	CASSPHPPARNEQFF	TGTGCCAGCAGCCCGCATCCCCCGGCGAGAAATGAGCAGTTCTTC
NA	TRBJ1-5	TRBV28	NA	CASSFFIQPQHF	TGTGCCAGCAGTTTTTTTATTCAGCCCCAGCATTTT
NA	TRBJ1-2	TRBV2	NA	CASSEGGQPRRGYGYTF	TGTGCCAGCAGTGAAGGAGGACAGCCCAGGAGGGGCTATGGCTACACCTTC
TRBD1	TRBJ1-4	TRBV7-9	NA	CASGSHRGTGIIGELFF	TGTGCCAGCGGATCTCACAGGGGGACCGGAATCATAGGTGAACTGTTTTTT
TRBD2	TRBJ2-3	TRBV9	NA	CASSSSGSTDTQYF	TGTGCCAGTAGTAGTAGCGGGAGTACAGATACGCAGTATTTT
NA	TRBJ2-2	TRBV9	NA	CASSVGGGANTGELFF	TGTGCCAGCAGCGTAGGAGGAGGGGCGAACACCGGGGAGCTGTTTTTT
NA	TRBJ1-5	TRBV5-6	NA	CASSLSGSNQPQHF	TGTGCCAGCAGCTTGTCTGGTAGCAATCAGCCCCAGCATTTT
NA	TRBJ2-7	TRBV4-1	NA	CASSQDAQRGVEQYF	TGCGCCAGCAGCCAAGATGCCCAGAGGGGAGTCGAGCAGTACTTC
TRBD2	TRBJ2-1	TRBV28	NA	CASSFLSGSLNEQFF	TGTGCCAGCAGTTTTCTCAGCGGGAGTCTCAATGAGCAGTTCTTC
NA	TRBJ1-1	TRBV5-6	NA	CASSLVGPNTEAFF	TGTGCCAGCAGCTTGGTGGGACCCAACACTGAAGCTTTCTTT
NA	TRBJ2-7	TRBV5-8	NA	CASSFGVGQNEQYF	TGTGCCAGCAGCTTTGGGGTTGGGCAAAACGAGCAGTACTTC
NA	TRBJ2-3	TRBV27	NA	CASSLSPYTDTQYF	TGTGCCAGCAGTCTATCCCCCTACACAGATACGCAGTATTTT
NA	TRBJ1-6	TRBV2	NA	CASKRGNSPLHF	TGTGCCAGCAAAAGGGGGAATTCACCCCTCCACTTT
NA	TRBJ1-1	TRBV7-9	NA	CASSTLGGGGLSTEAFF	TGTGCCAGCAGCACCCTTGGGGGCGGGGGGTTGAGTACTGAAGCTTTCTTT
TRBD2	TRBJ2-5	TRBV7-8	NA	CASSTGLAGDETQYF	TGTGCCAGCAGCACGGGACTAGCGGGAGACGAGACCCAGTACTTC
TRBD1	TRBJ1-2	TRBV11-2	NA	CASSVTGAFYGYTF	TGTGCCAGCAGCGTCACAGGGGCCTTCTATGGCTACACCTTC
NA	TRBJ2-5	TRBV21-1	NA	CASSPYERGVRETQYF	TGTGCCAGCAGCCCCTATGAGCGGGGAGTGAGGGAGACCCAGTACTTC
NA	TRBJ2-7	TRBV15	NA	CATSRVAGDYEQYF	TGTGCCACCAGCAGAGTGGCAGGGGACTACGAGCAGTACTTC
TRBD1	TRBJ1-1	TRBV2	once	CASSAGQGYTEAFF	TGTGCCAGCAGTGCGGGACAGGGTTACACTGAAGCTTTCTTT
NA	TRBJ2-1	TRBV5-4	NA	CASSPRIPNEQFF	TGTGCCAGCAGCCCCCGTATTCCTAATGAGCAGTTCTTC
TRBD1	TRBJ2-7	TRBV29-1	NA	CSGLPGQGIYEQYF	TGCAGCGGGCTACCGGGACAGGGGATCTACGAGCAGTACTTC
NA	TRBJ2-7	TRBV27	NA	CASSLSPGTLTYEQYF	TGTGCCAGCAGTTTATCCCCGGGGACTCTTACCTACGAGCAGTACTTC
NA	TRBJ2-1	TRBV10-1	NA	CASSDQGPYNEQFF	TGCGCCAGCAGTGATCAGGGGCCGTACAATGAGCAGTTCTTC